This T cell receptor (beta chain) was documented in a study of immune characterization of retroperitoneal liposarcoma. TCRdb reprocessed the PCR reads via MiXCR and lists one record per CDR3 protein. The profile covers roughly 11,000 distinct CDR3 sequences, with roughly 23% appearing a single time and about 9.8% taken by the ten largest. The clonotype comes from a female donor with retroperitoneal liposarcoma. Specimen: blood.

CDR3 bases: TGTGCCAGCAGTGACCTGCGCGAGCAGTACTTC. Residues: CASSDLREQYF. V and J are TRBV6-1 and TRBJ2-1; no firm D call. The J call is doubtful: the DNA matches TRBJ2-7 better. The germline V gene encodes CDR1 MNHNS and CDR2 SASEGT. The CDR3 runs 11 residues.